This T cell receptor (beta chain) was profiled in a study of cytomegalovirus exposure and HLA in healthy donors. Overall study results and limits: The Asian-associated ancestry cluster reportedly had fewer N-insertions than the approximately 670-donor mean in a later analysis. Presence/absence analyses assumed roughly uniform sequencing depth across donors.

A word on this clone: Its cognate antigen is unknown.

Germline V gene sequence: CDR1 LGHNA, CDR2 YNFKEQ. V was trimmed by 2 bases and J by 2 bases, leaving 11 bases between them. The CDR3 contains 15 residues. This PCR relied on a set of 60 Vbeta primers and 13 Jbeta primers. Profiled with immunoSEQ multiplex PCR; TCRdb holds only in-frame clones, not every one. The sample records roughly 100,000 clones, around 76% being singletons. J is TRBJ2-3 and V is TRBV4-2; D may be TRBD1 (6 bases). This clonotype was sampled from a woman aged 18 to 35 in good health and CMV-seropositive. Sequencing used PBMCs. The CDR3 is CASSQSRGNTDTQYF. The CDR3 DNA reads TGTGCCAGCAGCCAATCAAGGGGGAACACAGATACGCAGTATTTT.